What follows describes a single T cell receptor beta chain. The antigen is not known. Profiled with immunoSEQ multiplex PCR; TCRdb holds only in-frame clones, not every one. The sample has tens of thousands of clones, 70% to 90% seen once. This record belongs to a study of T cell responses to AZD1222 COVID-19 vaccine. Background on the study: Doses given second, at about 4 or about 12 weeks, were pooled. Study results and limitations: Baseline seropositivity occurred in only six AZD1222 recipients. The donor group comprised mostly white British people and more females; the analysis possibly underestimated clonal diversity. Spike-wide coverage was observed for vaccine-associated CD4 TCRs, with dominant responses at 160-218 and 743-854.

V lost 3 bases and J lost 8, with 13 bases in between. Germline values: CDR1 GTSNPN, CDR2 SVGIG (reference sequence). This CDR3 comprises 13 residues. The V call is TRBV30, the J call TRBJ1-4; D remains ambiguous. Sequencing was performed on peripheral blood, taken on day 0 of AZD1222 vaccination. The clonotype originates from an adult in good health. The CDR3 bases are TGTGCCTGGAGCTTTAGGTTGAACGAAAAACTGTTTTTT. Amino acid sequence: CAWSFRLNEKLFF.